These 2 T cell receptor beta chains were sequenced from one sample in a study of shared clonotypes between healthy human individuals. Clones were read by immunoSEQ multiplex PCR, and TCRdb kept only the in-frame ones, dropping some. The sample holds roughly 2.2 million clones, less than 95% seen once. The sample comprised naive CD4+ T cells from PBMCs. The subset is: CD45RA+ positively selected. The receptors shown here come from a young man in good health. Some clones in this sample may be carry-over from other donors' samples.

The V and J genes are TRBV9 and TRBJ2-1; 8 bases are a match to TRBD1. Trimming cost V 0 bases and J 8 bases; bases outside gene matches: 13. This CDR3 is built from 17 residues. Germline lookup yields CDR1 SGDLS and CDR2 YYNGEE. The CDR3 DNA sequence: TGTGCCAGCAGCGTAGTGGGGGCAGGGGGCGCTTCCTATGAGCAGTTCTTC. It yields the protein CASSVVGAGGASYEQFF. Full variable domain (remainder filled in from reference TRBV9 and TRBJ2-1): DSGVTQTPKHLITATGQRVTLRCSPRSGDLSVYWYQQSLDQGLQFLIQYYNGEERAKGNILERFSAQQFPDLHSELNLSSLELGDSALYFCASSVVGAGGASYEQFFGPGTRLTVL.

The chain links TRBV28 to TRBJ2-7, with 8 bases that match TRBD1. The V gene end was trimmed by 6 bases and the J gene end by 0 bases; junction bases not matched to a gene: 7. The CDR3 sequence is 15 residues long. Germline values: CDR1 MDHEN, CDR2 SYDVKM. The CDR3 sequence: CASRSTGQGSYEQYF. Here the CDR3 DNA reads TGTGCCAGCAGGTCCACCGGACAGGGCTCCTACGAGCAGTACTTC.